This T cell receptor (beta chain) was recovered during a study of T cell responses to AZD1222 COVID-19 vaccine. The study's findings and limits: Spike-specific TCR breadth rose after two AZD1222 doses, and depth rose as well. Baseline serology detected seropositivity in only six AZD1222 recipients.

CDR1 and CDR2 from the germline V gene are SNHLY and FYNNEI. CDR3 length equals 11 residues. The V gene lost 6 bases and the J gene lost 3 bases, with 6 bases spanning the gap. This table comes from immunoSEQ multiplex PCR, and its TCRdb copy is limited to in-frame clones, with some not included. This table holds about 85,000 clones, about 86% found once. About this clone: Its antigen is currently unknown.

The material sequenced was peripheral blood, taken on day 0 of AZD1222 vaccination. The genes are TRBV2 and TRBJ2-7; no clear D. The sequence derives from an adult in good health. The CDR3 here is CASRVVYEQYF. The CDR3 DNA follows: TGTGCCAGCAGAGTAGTCTACGAGCAGTACTTC.